This TCR beta chain was captured by sequencing in a study of control samples from healthy donors and cancer patients (dated by TCRdb to 2019 to 2021). Reading the germline V gene gives CDR1 SGDLS and CDR2 YYNGEE. V lost 4 bases and J lost 7 bases, and the count of bases not matched to a germline gene is 15. Spanning cysteine to phenylalanine, the CDR3 consists of 17 amino acids. Kept here is only the CDR3 DNA, which spans 51 bases and is read in frame from base 1. The library was produced with the immunoSEQ multiplex PCR assay. Entries here come from immuneACCESS through TCRdb and include only in-frame sequences with V and J called. Some clones fail to appear in such tables; in the studies checked, an unresolved V gene covers under half of the shortfall, and the cause of the remainder is unknown. This sample lists 40,000 to 65,000 clones; roughly 87% were detected once. Roughly 13% of the sample belongs to the ten largest clones.

Details on this clone: No cognate antigen has been identified for it. No base-level quality is on record; no much larger clone is a single base apart.

Source material: PBMCs. The receptor was derived from a man in his 60s with head and neck cancer. The V and J segments used are TRBV9 and TRBJ2-2; a stretch of 8 junction bases matches TRBD1. The DNA sequence is given as TGTGCCAGCAGCACCCGATTAGGACAGGGATCTGTCGGGGAGCTGTTTTTT. It translates to CASSTRLGQGSVGELFF.